This T cell receptor beta chain was captured in a study of blood T cell repertoires in COVID-19. As for the study in general: PBMCs, B-cell-depleted T cells, or T cells provided the cDNA or gDNA that made up the material.

CDR3 size: 14 residues. Germline lookup yields CDR1 SGHDT and CDR2 YYEEEE. Trimming took off 2 bases at V and 0 bases at J, with 8 bases between the two ends. In the source study's methods: It was from reference gene primer amplification that nucleated cell counts were estimated. Produced via immunoSEQ multiplex PCR; TCRdb's table is partial and in-frame only. Clonal size and the V and J genes are those of that table, whereas D and trimming came from the DNA. This sample has roughly 87,000 clones; approximately 80% occur once, and the top ten carry about 2%. Specimen: peripheral blood. The rearrangement joins TRBV5-6 to TRBJ1-1; no reliable D call. The source of this sequence is a woman in her seventies with acute or convalescent COVID-19. The CDR3 region has the DNA TGTGCCAGCAGCTTAAGAAACATGAACACTGAAGCTTTCTTT. This gives the protein CASSLRNMNTEAFF.